The text below deals with one T cell receptor (beta chain). The data were obtained in a study of regulatory T cells in long-lasting Graves disease. Arm-PCR of CDR3 regions and iRepertoire HTBI primers were the basis on which TCR beta libraries were built. TCRdb processed the multiplex PCR reads anew with MiXCR; each CDR3 protein has one entry. The sample records about 440,000 distinct CDR3 sequences, more than 13% being singletons. The V gene end was trimmed by 0 bases and the J gene end by 5 bases; junction bases not matched to a gene: 8. The germline V gene encodes CDR1 GTSNPN and CDR2 SVGIG (reference sequence). CDR3 length equals 16 residues. As for time point: newly diagnosed GD, antithyroid drugs for less than 3 months. Researchers made the TCR library from RNA that was extracted from PBMCs. Separately, the same data were catalogued under a study of T cells in Graves' hyperthyroidism and ophthalmopathy. This second study notes: These patients, aged 18 to 65, had recently diagnosed hyperthyroidism lasting under 2 months. First-round RT-PCR targeting the TCR CDR3 was performed with the HTBI primer set. Most clonotypes that expanded in the thyroid above 0.001 also showed up in blood.

The sequence was collected from a woman in her twenties or thirties with Graves disease. The genes are TRBV30 and TRBJ1-4; 8 bases are a match to TRBD1. Source: peripheral blood mononuclear cells (PBMCs), taken at new diagnosis, from a patient treated with antithyroid drugs. Here the CDR3 reads CAWSVNGQGLNEKLFF. Here the CDR3 DNA reads TGTGCCTGGAGTGTAAACGGACAGGGATTGAATGAAAAACTGTTTTTT.